This T cell receptor (beta chain) was sequenced for a study of tumor-infiltrating lymphocytes in primary liver carcinoma. With 500 to 650 ng total RNA as template and a constant-region primer, TCR beta cDNA was made. Libraries covering TCR beta were generated through three nested multiplex PCR rounds (using a slightly modified ARM-PCR). For 10 cycles apiece, the opening two PCR rounds ran with TRBV1-TRBV30 forward primers and a C-beta reverse primer. TCRdb redid the calling of the multiplex PCR reads with MiXCR, one entry per CDR3 protein. Of about 20,000 distinct CDR3 sequences listed, 79% are singletons. Germline V gene data show CDR1 as SGHNT and CDR2 as YENEEA. There are 13 residues in the CDR3. DNA and RNA were both co-extracted from around 20-30 mg of bulk tissue that had not been sorted.

The source is a woman aged 25 to 45 with primary liver carcinoma and hepatitis B virus infection. The V and J genes are TRBV11-3 and TRBJ2-1; TRBD2 matches 7 bases. Material: liver tumor tissue from sampling region 4. Subset of the sample: tumor region T4, right-lateral pole. CDR3 in amino acids: CAGASGSRNEQFF. CDR3 DNA sequence: TGTGCAGGCGCTAGCGGTAGTAGGAATGAGCAGTTCTTC.